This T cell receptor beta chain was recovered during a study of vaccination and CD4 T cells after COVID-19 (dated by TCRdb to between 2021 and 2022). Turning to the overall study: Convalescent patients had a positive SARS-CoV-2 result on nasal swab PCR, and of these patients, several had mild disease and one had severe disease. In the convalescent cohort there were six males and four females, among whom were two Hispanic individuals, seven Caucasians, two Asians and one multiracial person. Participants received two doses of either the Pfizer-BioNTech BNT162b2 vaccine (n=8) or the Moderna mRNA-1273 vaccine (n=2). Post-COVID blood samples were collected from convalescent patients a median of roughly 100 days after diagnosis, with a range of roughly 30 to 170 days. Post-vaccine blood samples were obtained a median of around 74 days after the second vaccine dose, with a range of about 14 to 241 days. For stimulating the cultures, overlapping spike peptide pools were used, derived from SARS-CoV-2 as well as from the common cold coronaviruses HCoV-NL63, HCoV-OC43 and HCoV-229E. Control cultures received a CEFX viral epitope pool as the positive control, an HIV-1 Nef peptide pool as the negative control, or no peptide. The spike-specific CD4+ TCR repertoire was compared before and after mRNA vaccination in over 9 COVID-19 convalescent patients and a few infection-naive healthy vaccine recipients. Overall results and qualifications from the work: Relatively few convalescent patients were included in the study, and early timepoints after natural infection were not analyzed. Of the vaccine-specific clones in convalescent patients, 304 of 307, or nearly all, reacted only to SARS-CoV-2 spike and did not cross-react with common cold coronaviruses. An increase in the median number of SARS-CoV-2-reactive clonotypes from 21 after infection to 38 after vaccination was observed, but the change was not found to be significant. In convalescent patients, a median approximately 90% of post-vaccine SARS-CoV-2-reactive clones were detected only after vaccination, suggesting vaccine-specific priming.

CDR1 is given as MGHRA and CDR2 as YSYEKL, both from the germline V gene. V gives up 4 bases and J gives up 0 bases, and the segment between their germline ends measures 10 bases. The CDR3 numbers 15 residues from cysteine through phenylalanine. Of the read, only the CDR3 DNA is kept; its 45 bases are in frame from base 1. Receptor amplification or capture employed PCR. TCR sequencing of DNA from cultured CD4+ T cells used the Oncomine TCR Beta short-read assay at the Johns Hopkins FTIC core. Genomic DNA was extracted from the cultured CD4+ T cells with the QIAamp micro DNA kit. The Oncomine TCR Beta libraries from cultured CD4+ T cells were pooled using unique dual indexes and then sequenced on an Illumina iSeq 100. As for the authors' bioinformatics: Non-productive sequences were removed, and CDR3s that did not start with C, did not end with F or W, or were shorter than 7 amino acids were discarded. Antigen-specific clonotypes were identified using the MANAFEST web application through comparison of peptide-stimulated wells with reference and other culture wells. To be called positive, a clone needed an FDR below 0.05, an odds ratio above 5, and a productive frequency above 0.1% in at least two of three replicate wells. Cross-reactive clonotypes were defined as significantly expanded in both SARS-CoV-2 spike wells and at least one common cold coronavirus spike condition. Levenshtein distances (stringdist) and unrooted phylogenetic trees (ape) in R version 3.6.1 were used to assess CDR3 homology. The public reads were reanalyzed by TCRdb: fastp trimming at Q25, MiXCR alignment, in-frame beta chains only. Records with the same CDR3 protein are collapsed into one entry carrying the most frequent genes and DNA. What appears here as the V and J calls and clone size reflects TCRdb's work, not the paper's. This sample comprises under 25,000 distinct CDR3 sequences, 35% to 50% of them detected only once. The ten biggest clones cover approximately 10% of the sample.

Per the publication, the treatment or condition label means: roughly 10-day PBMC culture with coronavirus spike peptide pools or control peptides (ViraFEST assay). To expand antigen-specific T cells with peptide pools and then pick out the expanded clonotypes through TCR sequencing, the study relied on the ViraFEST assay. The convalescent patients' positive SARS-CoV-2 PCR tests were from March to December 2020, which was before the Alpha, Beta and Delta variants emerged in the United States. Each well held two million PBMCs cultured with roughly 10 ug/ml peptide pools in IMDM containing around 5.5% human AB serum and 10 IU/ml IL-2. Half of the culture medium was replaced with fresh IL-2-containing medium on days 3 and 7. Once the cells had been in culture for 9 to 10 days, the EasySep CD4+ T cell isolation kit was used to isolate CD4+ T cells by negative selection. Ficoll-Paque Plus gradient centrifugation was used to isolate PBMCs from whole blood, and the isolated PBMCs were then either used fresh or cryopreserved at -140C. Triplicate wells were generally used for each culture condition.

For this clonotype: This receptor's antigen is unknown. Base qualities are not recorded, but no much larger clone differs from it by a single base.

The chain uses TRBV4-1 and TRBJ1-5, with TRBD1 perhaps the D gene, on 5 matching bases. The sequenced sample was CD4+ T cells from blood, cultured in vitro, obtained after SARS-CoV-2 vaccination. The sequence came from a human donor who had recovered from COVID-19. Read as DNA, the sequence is TGCGCCAGCAGCCCTCTGACAGCTAGCAATCAGCCCCAGCATTTT. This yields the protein CASSPLTASNQPQHF.